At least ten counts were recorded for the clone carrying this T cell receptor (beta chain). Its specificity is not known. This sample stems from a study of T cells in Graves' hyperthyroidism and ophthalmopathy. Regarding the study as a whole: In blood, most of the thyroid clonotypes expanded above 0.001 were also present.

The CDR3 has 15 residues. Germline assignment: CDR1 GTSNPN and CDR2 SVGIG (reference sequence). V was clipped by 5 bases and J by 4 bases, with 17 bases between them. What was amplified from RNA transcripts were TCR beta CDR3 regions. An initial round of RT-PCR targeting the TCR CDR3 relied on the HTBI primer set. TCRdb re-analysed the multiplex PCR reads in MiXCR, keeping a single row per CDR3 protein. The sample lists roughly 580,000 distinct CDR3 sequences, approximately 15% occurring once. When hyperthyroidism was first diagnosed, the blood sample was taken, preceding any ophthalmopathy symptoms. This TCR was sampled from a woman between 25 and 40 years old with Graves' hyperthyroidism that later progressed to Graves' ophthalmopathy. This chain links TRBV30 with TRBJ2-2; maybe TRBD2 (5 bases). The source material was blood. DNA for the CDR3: TGTGCCTGGCTTGACTGGACTGGATCCACCGGGGAGCTGTTTTTT. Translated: CAWLDWTGSTGELFF.